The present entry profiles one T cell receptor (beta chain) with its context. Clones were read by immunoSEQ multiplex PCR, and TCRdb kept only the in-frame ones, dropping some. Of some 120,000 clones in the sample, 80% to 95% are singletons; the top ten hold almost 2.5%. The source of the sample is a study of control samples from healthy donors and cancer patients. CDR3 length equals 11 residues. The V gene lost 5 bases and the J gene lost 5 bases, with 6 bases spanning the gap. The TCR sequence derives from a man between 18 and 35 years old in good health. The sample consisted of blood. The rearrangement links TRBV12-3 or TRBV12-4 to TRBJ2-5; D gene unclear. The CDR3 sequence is CASSGSETQYF. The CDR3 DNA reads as TGTGCCAGCAGTGGATCGGAGACCCAGTACTTC.